Reported below is one T cell receptor (beta chain). The data derive from a study of control samples from healthy donors and cancer patients. Germline values: CDR1 SGHRS, CDR2 YFSETQ. V shed 3 bases and J 6 bases; nucleotides not matched to a gene: 8. CDR3 length: 15 residues. Assay used: immunoSEQ multiplex PCR; TCRdb lists only in-frame clones, some missing. The data show 50,000 or so clones, under 90% seen once. Source material: blood. This receptor was taken from a man between 70 and 80 years old in good health. The V gene is TRBV5-1, the J gene TRBJ2-1, with 8 bases fitting TRBD1. This chain's CDR3 is CASSSPYRGANEQFF. The CDR3 nucleotides read TGCGCCAGCAGCTCACCGTACAGGGGGGCCAATGAGCAGTTCTTC.